This paragraph covers one T cell receptor beta chain sequence. In this CDR3 the conserved last residue, phenylalanine or tryptophan, is missing, so a read error is likely. It is unclear where the CDR3 begins or ends on the DNA, so no DNA is shown, and the CDR3 is as TCRdb lists it. The data were taken from a study of blood T cell repertoires in COVID-19. Study-wide background: Sites across the United States, Italy and Spain contributed samples from acute and convalescent COVID-19. T cells, B-cell-depleted T cells, or PBMCs supplied cDNA or gDNA.

Clinical history as reported by participants underpinned cohort assignment. A case of COVID-19 had been met by exposed participants within 2 weeks before study entry. Assay used: immunoSEQ multiplex PCR; TCRdb lists only in-frame clones, some missing. The sample lists 350,000 to 450,000 clones, roughly nine tenths seen once, with just over 0.85% in the top ten. Germline V gene lookup returns CDR1 ENHRY and CDR2 SYGVKD. The CDR3 is 12 amino acids in total, end residues counted. The receptor was derived from a woman aged 35 to 49 who had been exposed to COVID-19. V is TRBV10-3 and J is TRBJ1-1; the D call in the table, TRBD1, was not verified against the DNA. Sample: PBMCs or T cells enriched from blood (not recorded which). CDR3 sequence reads: CAISPDSVSLRV.